This T cell receptor beta chain was sequenced during a study of PD-1 blockade in classical Hodgkin lymphoma. Study findings and constraints: Causes of the repertoire differences remain undefined, possibly disease activity or prior therapy. Newly diagnosed patients were reported to start with lower TCR diversity than healthy donors.

This clone appeared once. What it binds is unknown. Sample time point: newly diagnosed, previously untreated cHL patient sample. It was PBMCs in newly diagnosed, untreated classical Hodgkin lymphoma that served as comparison. V was pared by 9 bases and J by 0 bases, with 7 bases of the junction left unmatched. There are 14 residues in the CDR3. The germline CDR1 and CDR2 sequences are LNHDA and SQIVND (reference sequence). TCRdb's table, derived via immunoSEQ multiplex PCR, lists solely in-frame clones and lacks some. In the table there are 25,000 to 35,000 clones, under 95% of which are singletons. Sequenced material: peripheral blood mononuclear cells (PBMCs). This sequence joins TRBV19 and TRBJ1-1; TRBD1 matches 7 bases. The clonotype originates from a human donor with classical Hodgkin lymphoma. The DNA of the CDR3 is TGTGCCAGACAACCCGGGACAGTGAACACTGAAGCTTTCTTT. It yields the protein CARQPGTVNTEAFF.